This TCR beta chain is drawn from a study of T-cell reconstitution after alpha-beta-depleted transplantation in children. Preparation of the TCRbeta library involved a method that used unique molecular identifiers. A single record per CDR3 protein comes from TCRdb applying MiXCR to the PCR reads. Found here are 600,000 to 700,000 distinct CDR3 sequences, approximately 17% of them singletons; the top ten hold 1.1%. Germline CDR1 SEHNR, CDR2 FQNEAQ (reference sequence). V lost 5 bases and J 6 bases, leaving 6 bases between the germline ends. The CDR3 covers 11 residues. The sample consisted of PBMCs from the stem cell graft donor, taken from the stem cell graft. The receptor was derived from a human donor who donated a stem cell graft to a child with acute myeloid leukemia. The V and J genes are TRBV7-9 and TRBJ2-3; D not resolved. CDR3 amino acids: CASSQMDTQYF. CDR3 bases: TGTGCCAGCAGCCAGATGGATACGCAGTATTTT. Filled out from reference TRBV7-9 and TRBJ2-3, the complete variable domain reads DTGVSQNPRHKITKRGQNVTFRCDPISEHNRLYWYRQTLGQGPEFLTYFQNEAQLEKSRLLSDRFSAERPKGSFSTLEIQRTEQGDSAMYLCASSQMDTQYFGPGTRLTVL.